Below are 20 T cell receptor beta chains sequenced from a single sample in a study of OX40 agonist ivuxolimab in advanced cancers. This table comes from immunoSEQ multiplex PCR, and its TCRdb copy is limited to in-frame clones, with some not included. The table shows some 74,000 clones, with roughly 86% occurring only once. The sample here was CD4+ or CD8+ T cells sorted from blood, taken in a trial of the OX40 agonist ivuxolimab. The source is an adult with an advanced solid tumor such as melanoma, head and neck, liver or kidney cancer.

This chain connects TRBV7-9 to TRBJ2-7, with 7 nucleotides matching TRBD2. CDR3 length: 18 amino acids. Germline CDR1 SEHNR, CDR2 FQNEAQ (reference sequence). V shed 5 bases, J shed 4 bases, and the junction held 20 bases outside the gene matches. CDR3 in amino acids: CASSARTGGSGGKYEQYF. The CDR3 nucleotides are TGTGCCAGCAGCGCTAGGACGGGGGGAAGCGGAGGCAAGTACGAGCAGTACTTC. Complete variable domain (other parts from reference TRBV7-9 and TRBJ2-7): DTGVSQNPRHKITKRGQNVTFRCDPISEHNRLYWYRQTLGQGPEFLTYFQNEAQLEKSRLLSDRFSAERPKGSFSTLEIQRTEQGDSAMYLCASSARTGGSGGKYEQYFGPGTRLTVT.

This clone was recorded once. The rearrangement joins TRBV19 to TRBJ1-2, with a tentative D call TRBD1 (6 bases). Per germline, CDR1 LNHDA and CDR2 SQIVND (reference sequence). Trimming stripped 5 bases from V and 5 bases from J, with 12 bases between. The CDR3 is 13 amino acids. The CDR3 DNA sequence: TGTGCCAGTAGTCATAAAACAGGGTATGGCTACACCTTC. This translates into CASSHKTGYGYTF.

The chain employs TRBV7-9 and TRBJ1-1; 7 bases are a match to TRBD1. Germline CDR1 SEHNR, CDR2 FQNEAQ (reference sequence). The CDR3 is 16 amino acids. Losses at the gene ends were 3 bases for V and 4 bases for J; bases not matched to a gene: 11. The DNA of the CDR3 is TGTGCCAGCAGCTTGGGCGAAACAGGGGCTCCCACTGAAGCTTTCTTT. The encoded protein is CASSLGETGAPTEAFF.

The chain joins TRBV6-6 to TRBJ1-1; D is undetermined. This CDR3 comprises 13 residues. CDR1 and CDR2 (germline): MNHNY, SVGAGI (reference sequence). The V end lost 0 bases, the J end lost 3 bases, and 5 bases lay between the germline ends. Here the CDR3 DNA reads TGTGCCAGCAGTTACTCGTTATACACTGAAGCTTTCTTT. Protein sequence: CASSYSLYTEAFF.

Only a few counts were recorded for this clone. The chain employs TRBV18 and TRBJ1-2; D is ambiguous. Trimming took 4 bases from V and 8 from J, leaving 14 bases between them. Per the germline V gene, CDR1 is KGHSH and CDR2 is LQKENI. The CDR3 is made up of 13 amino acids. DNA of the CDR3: TGTGCCAGCTCACTACGGCGGGAGGACGGCTACACCTTC. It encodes CASSLRREDGYTF.

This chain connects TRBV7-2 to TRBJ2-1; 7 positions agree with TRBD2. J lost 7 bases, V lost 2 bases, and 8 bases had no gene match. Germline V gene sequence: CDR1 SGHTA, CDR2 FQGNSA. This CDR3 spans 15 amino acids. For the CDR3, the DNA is TGTGCCAGCAGCTTAAATGGGAGGGCGGAAAATGAGCAGTTCTTC. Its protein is CASSLNGRAENEQFF.

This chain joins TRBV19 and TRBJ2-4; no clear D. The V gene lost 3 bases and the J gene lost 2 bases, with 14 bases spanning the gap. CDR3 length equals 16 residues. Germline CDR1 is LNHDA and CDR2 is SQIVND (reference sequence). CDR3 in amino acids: CASSISALLTKNIQYF. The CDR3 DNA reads TGTGCCAGTAGTATCTCGGCCCTACTCACCAAAAACATTCAGTACTTC.

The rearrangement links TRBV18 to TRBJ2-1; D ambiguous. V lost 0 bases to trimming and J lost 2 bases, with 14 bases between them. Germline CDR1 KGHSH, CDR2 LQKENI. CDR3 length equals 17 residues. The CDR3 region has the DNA TGTGCCAGCTCACCACCGAGAGGAGAAAATCCCTACAATGAGCAGTTCTTC. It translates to CASSPPRGENPYNEQFF.

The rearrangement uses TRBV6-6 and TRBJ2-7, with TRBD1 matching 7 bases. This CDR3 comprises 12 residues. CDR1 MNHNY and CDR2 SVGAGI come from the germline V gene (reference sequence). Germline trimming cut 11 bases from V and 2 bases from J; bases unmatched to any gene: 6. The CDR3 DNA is TGTGCCTCCGGGACAGAAGCCTACGAGCAGTACTTC. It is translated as CASGTEAYEQYF.

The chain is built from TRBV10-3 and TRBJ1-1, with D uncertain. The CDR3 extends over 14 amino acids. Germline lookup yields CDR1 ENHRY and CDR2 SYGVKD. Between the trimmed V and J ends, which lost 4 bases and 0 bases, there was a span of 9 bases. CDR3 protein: CAISGGRLNTEAFF. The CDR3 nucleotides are TGTGCCATCAGTGGAGGACGGCTGAACACTGAAGCTTTCTTT.

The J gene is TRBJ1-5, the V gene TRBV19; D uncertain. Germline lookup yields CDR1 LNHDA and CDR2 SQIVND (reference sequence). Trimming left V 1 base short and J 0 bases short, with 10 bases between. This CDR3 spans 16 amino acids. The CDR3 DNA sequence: TGTGCCAGTAGTATAGTTATGGGTTATAGCAATCAGCCCCAGCATTTT. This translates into CASSIVMGYSNQPQHF.

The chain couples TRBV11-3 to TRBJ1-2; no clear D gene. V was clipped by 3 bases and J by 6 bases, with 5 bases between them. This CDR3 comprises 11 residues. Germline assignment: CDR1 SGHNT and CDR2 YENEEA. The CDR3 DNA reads TGTGCCAGCAGCTTCGGGAATGGCTACACCTTC. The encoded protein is CASSFGNGYTF.

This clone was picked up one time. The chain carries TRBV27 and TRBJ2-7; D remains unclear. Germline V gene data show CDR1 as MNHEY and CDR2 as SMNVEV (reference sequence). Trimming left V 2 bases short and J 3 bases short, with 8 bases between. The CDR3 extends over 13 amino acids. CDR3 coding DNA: TGTGCCAGCAGTTTACAGGCCTACTACGAGCAGTACTTC. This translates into CASSLQAYYEQYF.

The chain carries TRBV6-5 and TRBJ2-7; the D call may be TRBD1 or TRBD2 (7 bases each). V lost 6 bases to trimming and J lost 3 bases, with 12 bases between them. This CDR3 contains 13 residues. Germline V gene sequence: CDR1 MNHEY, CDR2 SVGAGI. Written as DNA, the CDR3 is TGTGCCAGCAGCAGGGGGGGCTACTACGAGCAGTACTTC. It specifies CASSRGGYYEQYF.

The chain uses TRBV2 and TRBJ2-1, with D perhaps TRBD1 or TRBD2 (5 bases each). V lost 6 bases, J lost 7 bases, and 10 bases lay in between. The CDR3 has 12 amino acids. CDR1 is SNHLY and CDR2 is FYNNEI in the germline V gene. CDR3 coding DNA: TGTGCCAGCAGCCGTGAGGGGAATGAGCAGTTCTTC. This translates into CASSREGNEQFF. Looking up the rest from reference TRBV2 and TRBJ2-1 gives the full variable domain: EPEVTQTPSHQVTQMGQEVILRCVPISNHLYFYWYRQILGQKVEFLVSFYNNEISEKSEIFDDQFSVERPDGSNFTLKIRSTKLEDSAMYFCASSREGNEQFFGPGTRLTVL.

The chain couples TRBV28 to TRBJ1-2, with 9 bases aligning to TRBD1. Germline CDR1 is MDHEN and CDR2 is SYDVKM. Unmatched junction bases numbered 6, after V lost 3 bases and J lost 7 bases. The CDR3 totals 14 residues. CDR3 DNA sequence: TGTGCCAGCAGTTTTAGTAGGGACAGGGCTGGCTACACCTTC. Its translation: CASSFSRDRAGYTF.

The chain's CDR3 is CASSLAGQRGPFTDTQYF. DNA of the CDR3: TGTGCCAGCAGCTTAGCGGGCCAGCGGGGCCCCTTCACAGATACGCAGTATTTT. The chain has TRBV7-8 and TRBJ2-3, with 7 bases identical to TRBD2. Germline values: CDR1 SGHVS, CDR2 FQNEAQ. V trimming: 0 bases; J trimming: 2 bases; junction bases outside the gene matches: 11. CDR3 size: 18 residues.

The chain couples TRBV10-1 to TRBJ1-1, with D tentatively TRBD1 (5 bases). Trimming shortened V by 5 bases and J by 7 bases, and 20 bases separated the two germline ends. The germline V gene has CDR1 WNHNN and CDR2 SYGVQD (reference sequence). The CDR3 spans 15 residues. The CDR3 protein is CASSPGSEGPGEAFF. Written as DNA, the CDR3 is TGCGCCAGCAGTCCAGGGTCCGAAGGTCCTGGTGAAGCTTTCTTT.

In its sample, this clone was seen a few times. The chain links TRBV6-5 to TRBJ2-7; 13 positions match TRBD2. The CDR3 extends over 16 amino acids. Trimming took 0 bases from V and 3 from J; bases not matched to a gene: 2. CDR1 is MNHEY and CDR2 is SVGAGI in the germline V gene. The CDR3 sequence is CASSYSRTSGSYEQYF. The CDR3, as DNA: TGTGCCAGCAGTTACTCACGGACTAGCGGGAGCTACGAGCAGTACTTC.

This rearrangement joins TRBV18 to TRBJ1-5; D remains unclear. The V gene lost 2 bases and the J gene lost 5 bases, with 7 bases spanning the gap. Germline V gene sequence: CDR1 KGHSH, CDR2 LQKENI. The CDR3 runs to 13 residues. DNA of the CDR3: TGTGCCAGCTCACCAGGGGAATATCAGCCCCAGCATTTT. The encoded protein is CASSPGEYQPQHF.